The sequence of this T cell receptor beta chain was determined in a study of T cells in Graves' hyperthyroidism and ophthalmopathy. Notes on the study in general: The blood repertoire included most of the expanded thyroid clonotypes above 0.001. Ophthalmopathy cases were set apart from stable hyperthyroidism by a 13 V-J model.

Newly diagnosed hyperthyroidism patients aged 18 to 65 years had disease lasting under 2 months. The CDR3 extends over 15 amino acids. CDR1 is MNHEY and CDR2 is SMNVEV in the germline V gene (reference sequence). Trimming took off 0 bases at V and 2 bases at J, with 10 bases between the two ends. What was amplified from RNA transcripts were TCR beta CDR3 regions. First-round RT-PCR with HTBI primers amplified the TCR CDR3 region. TCRdb used MiXCR to reprocess the multiplex PCR reads, holding one entry per CDR3 protein. The data show fewer than 350,000 distinct CDR3 sequences, with 15% to 20% seen just once and 45% to 50% held by the top ten. In this sample, this clonotype turned up a few times. The target antigen is unknown.

This sequence originates from a woman aged 45-60 years with Graves' hyperthyroidism. The chain has TRBV27 and TRBJ2-5; weak D call: TRBD1 (5 bases). Input material: blood. The CDR3 reads CASSLSRQKQETQYF. CDR3 DNA sequence: TGTGCCAGCAGTTTATCCCGACAGAAACAAGAGACCCAGTACTTC.